Included here is one TCR beta chain sequence, with context. Antigen: not known. A clone one base away is much larger, so this may be a read error. The sample comes from a study of OX40 agonist ivuxolimab in advanced cancers. Study information: Patients treated during dose escalation were battling hepatocellular carcinoma, melanoma, renal cell or head and neck cancer. General study findings and limits: CD4+ and CD8+ blood T cells expanded clonally by week 6 at 0.1 to 3.0 mg/kg. Relative to CD4+, CD8+ T cells held more expanded clones on average. Low normalized T-cell clonal expansion also characterized some of the nonresponders.

Generated by immunoSEQ multiplex PCR, the TCRdb table keeps only in-frame clones and is missing some. Among some 52,000 clones, roughly 83% were seen once, and the ten largest hold around 12%. Germline V gene sequence: CDR1 SEHNR, CDR2 FQNEAQ (reference sequence). Trimming stripped 3 bases from V and 4 bases from J, with 1 base between. The CDR3 runs to 11 residues. This clonotype was sampled from an adult with an advanced solid tumor such as melanoma, head and neck, liver or kidney cancer. The input for sequencing was CD4+ or CD8+ T cells sorted from blood, taken in a trial of the OX40 agonist ivuxolimab. The chain employs TRBV7-9 and TRBJ2-1; no reliable D call. The DNA of the CDR3 is TGTGCCAGCAGCTTTTACAATGAGCAGTTCTTC. Translation gives CASSFYNEQFF.